Sequencing of this T cell receptor beta chain was carried out in a study of T-cell memory formation after mild COVID-19. As for the study in general: Each donor largely had its own TCR clusters.

In regard to this clonotype: Its antigen is not identified.

TCRdb used MiXCR to reprocess the 5' RACE reads, holding one entry per CDR3 protein. The sample carries around 530,000 distinct CDR3 sequences, 20% to 25% recorded once. Study-wide points: Clones that shrank (day 15 to 85) were balanced CD4/CD8, whereas later expanders leaned CD4+. Cross-reactive memory seemingly joined, as some responding clones were found in pre-infection memory. Of the contracting clones, CD4+ ones lay mainly in CM and EM, and CD8+ ones in EMRA.

CDR1 and CDR2 from the germline V gene are DFQATT and SNEGSKA (reference sequence). The CDR3 runs 12 residues. The V end was cut by 4 bases, the J end by 5 bases, with 8 bases between. The source is an adult woman who had mild COVID-19 (a few samples of this study predate the infection). Cell type and time point are not known. What was sequenced was PBMCs or a T cell subset sorted from them (not recorded which). The V and J genes are TRBV20-1 and TRBJ2-2; no firm D call. In nucleotides, the CDR3 is TGCAGTGCTACTCCCTCAACCGGGGAGCTGTTTTTT. This encodes CSATPSTGELFF.